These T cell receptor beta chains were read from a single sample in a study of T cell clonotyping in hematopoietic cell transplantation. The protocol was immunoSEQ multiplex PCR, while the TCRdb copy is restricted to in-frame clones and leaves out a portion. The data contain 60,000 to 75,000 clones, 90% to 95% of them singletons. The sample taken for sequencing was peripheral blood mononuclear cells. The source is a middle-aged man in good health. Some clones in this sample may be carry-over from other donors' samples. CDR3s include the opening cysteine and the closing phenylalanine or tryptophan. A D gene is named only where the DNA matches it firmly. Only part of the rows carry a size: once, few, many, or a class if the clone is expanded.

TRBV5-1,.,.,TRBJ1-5,TGCGCCAGCAGCTTGGAGGGGCGCTCAGGACAGCCCCAGCATTTT,CASSLEGRSGQPQHF
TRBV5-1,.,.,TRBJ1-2,TGCGCCATTTCTGGGGCGGGGGAAGAAGGCTACACCTTC,CAISGAGEEGYTF
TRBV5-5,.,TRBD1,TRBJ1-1,TGTGCCAGCAGCCCGGGACAGGGATTAGACACTGAAGCTTTCTTT,CASSPGQGLDTEAFF
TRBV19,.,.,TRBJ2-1,TGTGCCAGTAGTGCCGGCGTCGGGAATGAGCAGTTCTTC,CASSAGVGNEQFF
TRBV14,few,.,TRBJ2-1,TGTGCCAGCAGACAGGGTGCCAGCGTCAATGAGCAGTTCTTC,CASRQGASVNEQFF
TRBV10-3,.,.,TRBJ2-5,TGTGCCATCATGGGGCAGGGACAAGAGACCCAGTACTTC,CAIMGQGQETQYF
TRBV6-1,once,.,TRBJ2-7,TGTGCCGCATCGCTGAGCTCCTACGAGCAGTACTTC,CAASLSSYEQYF
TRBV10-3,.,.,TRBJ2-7,TGTGCCATCAGTGAGTCTTTCGAGGGGGGGGAGCAGTACTTC,CAISESFEGGEQYF
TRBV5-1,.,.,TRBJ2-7,TGCGCCAGCAGCTTGGTGGCAGGGTGGGACTCCTACGAGCAGTACTTC,CASSLVAGWDSYEQYF
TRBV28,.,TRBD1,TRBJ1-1,TGTGCCAGCAGGTTAACAGGGGCCGCTTTCTTT,CASRLTGAAFF
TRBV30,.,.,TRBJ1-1,TGTGCCTCTCTGACCACCGGGTCGGGTTCTTTCTTT,CASLTTGSGSFF
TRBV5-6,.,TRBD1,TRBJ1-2,TGTGCCAGCAGCCTAGGACAGGGGGCGCAGGACTATGGCTACACCTTC,CASSLGQGAQDYGYTF
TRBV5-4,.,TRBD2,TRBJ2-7,TGTGCCAGCAGCTTGGAGCTAGCGGACTACGAGCAGTACTTC,CASSLELADYEQYF
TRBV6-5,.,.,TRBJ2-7,TGTGCCAGCCTAAGTACGACCCGTCGGAACGAGCAGTACTTC,CASLSTTRRNEQYF
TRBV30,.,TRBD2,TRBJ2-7,TGTGCCTGGGGCCACAAGCGGGAGAGCTACGAGCAGTACTTC,CAWGHKRESYEQYF
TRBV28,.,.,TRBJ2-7,TGTGCCAGCAGTGTTGCAGGGATCTACGAGCAGTACTTC,CASSVAGIYEQYF
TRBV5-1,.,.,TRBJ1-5,TGCGCCAGCAGCTTGGCACCAGGGGACAATCAGCCCCAGCATTTT,CASSLAPGDNQPQHF
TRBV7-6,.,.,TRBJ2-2,TGTGCCAGCAGCTTGTGGGAAACCGGGGAGCTGTTTTTT,CASSLWETGELFF
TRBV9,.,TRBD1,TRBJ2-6,TGTGCCAGCAGCGTGGTGCCAGGGGGCGCCTCTGGGGCCAACGTCCTGACTTTC,CASSVVPGGASGANVLTF
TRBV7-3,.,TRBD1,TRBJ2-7,TGTGCCAGCAGCTTAAGCCCCGGACAGGGCTACGAGCAGTACTTC,CASSLSPGQGYEQYF
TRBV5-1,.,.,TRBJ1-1,TGCGCCAGCAGCTCGAATCCACAGGCTGAAGCTTTCTTT,CASSSNPQAEAFF
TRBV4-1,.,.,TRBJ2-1,TGCGCCAGCAGCCTTGGACTGAGCTCCTACAATGAGCAGTTCTTC,CASSLGLSSYNEQFF